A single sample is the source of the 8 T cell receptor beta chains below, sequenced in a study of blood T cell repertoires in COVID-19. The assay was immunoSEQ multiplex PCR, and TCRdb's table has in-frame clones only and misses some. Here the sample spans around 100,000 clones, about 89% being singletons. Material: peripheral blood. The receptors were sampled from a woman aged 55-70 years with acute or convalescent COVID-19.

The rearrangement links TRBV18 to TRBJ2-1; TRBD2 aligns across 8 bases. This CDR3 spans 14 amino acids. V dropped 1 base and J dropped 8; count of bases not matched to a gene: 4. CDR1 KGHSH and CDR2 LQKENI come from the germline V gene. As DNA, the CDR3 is TGTGCCAGCTCACCACGTTCGGGGGGGCATGAGCAGTTCTTC. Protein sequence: CASSPRSGGHEQFF.

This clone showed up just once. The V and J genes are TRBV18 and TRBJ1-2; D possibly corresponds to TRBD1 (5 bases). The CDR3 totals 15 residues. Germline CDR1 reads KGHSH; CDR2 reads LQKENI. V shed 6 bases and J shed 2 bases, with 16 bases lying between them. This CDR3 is CASSTRRGRNYGYTF. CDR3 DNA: TGTGCCAGCTCGACCCGGAGGGGTAGGAACTATGGCTACACCTTC.

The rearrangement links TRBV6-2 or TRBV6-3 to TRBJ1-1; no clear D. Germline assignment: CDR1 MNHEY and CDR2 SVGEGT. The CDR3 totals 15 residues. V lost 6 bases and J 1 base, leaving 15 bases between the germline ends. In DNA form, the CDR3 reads TGTGCCAGCAGCTATGCCCTAATTTCGAACACTGAAGCTTTCTTT. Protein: CASSYALISNTEAFF.

CDR3 DNA sequence: TGTGCCAGCAGCCAAGGGGTTGGCGGTTCCTACAATGAGCAGTTCTTC. Encoded protein: CASSQGVGGSYNEQFF. This chain joins TRBV3-1 (or the pseudogene TRBV3-2) and TRBJ2-1, with D unresolved. The CDR3 loop spans 16 amino acids. Germline V lookup: CDR1 LGHDT, CDR2 YNNKEL (reference sequence). The V and J ends lost 1 base and 1 base respectively, with 11 bases between them.

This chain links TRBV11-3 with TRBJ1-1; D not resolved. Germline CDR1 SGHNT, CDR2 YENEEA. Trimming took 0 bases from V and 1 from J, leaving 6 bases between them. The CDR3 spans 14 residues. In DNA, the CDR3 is TGTGCCAGCAGCTTAGACAGATCGAACACTGAAGCTTTCTTT. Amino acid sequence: CASSLDRSNTEAFF.

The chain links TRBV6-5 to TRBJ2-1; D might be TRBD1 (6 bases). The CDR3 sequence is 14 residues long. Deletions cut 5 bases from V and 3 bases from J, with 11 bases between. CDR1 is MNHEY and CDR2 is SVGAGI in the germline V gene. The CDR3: CASSTDSLYNEQFF. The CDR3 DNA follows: TGTGCCAGCAGTACGGACAGCCTCTACAATGAGCAGTTCTTC.

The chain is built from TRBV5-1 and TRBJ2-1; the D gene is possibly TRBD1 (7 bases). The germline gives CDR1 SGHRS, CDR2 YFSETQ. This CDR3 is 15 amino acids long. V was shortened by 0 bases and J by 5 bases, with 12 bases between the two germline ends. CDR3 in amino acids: CASSLVAGGNNEQFF. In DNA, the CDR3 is TGCGCCAGCAGCTTGGTGGCAGGGGGGAACAATGAGCAGTTCTTC.

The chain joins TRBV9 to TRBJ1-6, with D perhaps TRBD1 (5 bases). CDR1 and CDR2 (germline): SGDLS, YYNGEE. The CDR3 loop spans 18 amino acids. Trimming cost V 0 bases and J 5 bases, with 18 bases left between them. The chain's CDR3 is CASSVDLPGEGHNSPLHF. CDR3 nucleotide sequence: TGTGCCAGCAGCGTAGATCTCCCCGGGGAGGGACATAATTCACCCCTCCACTTT.